This TCR beta chain came from a study of shared clonotypes between healthy human individuals. All the donors were Caucasian adults who lived in Nashville, Tennessee. From germline, CDR1 is MNHNS and CDR2 SASEGT. This CDR3 comprises 14 residues. The V gene end was trimmed by 3 bases and the J gene end by 7 bases; junction bases not matched to a gene: 5. The test was conducted at deep level. Data came from immunoSEQ multiplex PCR; TCRdb stores just in-frame clones and leaves some out. The sample contains some 1,100,000 clones, roughly 74% of which appear only once. Points on this clone: Other DNA sequences of this sample code for an identical CDR3.

The rearrangement links TRBV6-1 to TRBJ2-1, with 8 bases lining up with TRBD1. This clonotype was sampled from a man between 18 and 35 years old in good health. Some clones in this sample may be carry-over from other donors' samples. Sequencing input: memory CD4+ T cells from PBMCs. Subset defined: CD45RA-negative fraction. The CDR3 loop reads CASSEDRVRNEQFF. In DNA, the CDR3 is TGTGCCAGCAGTGAGGACAGGGTAAGGAATGAGCAGTTCTTC.